What follows is one T cell receptor (beta chain) and its context. The antigen is unknown. The sample is drawn from a study of cytotoxic CD8 clonotypes in ibrutinib-treated CLL. Study-wide background: Treatment had run for a median around 12 months, range 6 to 36, when response samples were taken. Study-level findings and limits: Few clonotypes were public, and these shrank or held steady under treatment. Rising at ibrutinib response, clonality subsequently fell back toward baseline at progression.

Cryopreserved PBMCs supplied around 1.8 micrograms of genomic DNA for TCR beta libraries. The assay was immunoSEQ multiplex PCR, and TCRdb's table has in-frame clones only and misses some. The sample has 120,000 to 150,000 clones, around 77% seen once. CDR3 length: 16 residues. Germline CDR1 SNHLY, CDR2 FYNNEI. Trimming left V 1 base short and J 2 bases short, with 14 bases between. The sequence derives from a human donor with chronic lymphocytic leukemia. The V gene is TRBV2, the J gene TRBJ2-5; no firm D call. The source was PBMCs, collected after 12 months of ibrutinib treatment. CDR3 sequence (DNA): TGTGCCAGCAGTGAAGGAACGGCTATACTTCAAGAGACCCAGTACTTC. Translating gives CASSEGTAILQETQYF.